This TCR beta chain was obtained from a study of T cells in Graves' hyperthyroidism and ophthalmopathy. There were TCR beta CDR3 regions amplified from RNA transcripts. Researchers ran a first-round RT-PCR on the TCR CDR3 using the HTBI primer set. Using its own MiXCR run on the multiplex PCR reads, TCRdb lists one record per CDR3 protein. The top ten hold less than 35% of the sample, which has 700,000 to 850,000 distinct CDR3 sequences, around a third seen once. This clonotype showed up just a few times. Its matching antigen is unknown. CDR1 is MNHEY, CDR2 SVGAGI, per germline. Trimming at V came to 4 bases and at J to 5 bases, leaving 8 bases not matched to a gene. This CDR3 spans 15 amino acids. Researchers barred patients who had uncontrolled infection, other autoimmune disease, pregnancy or lactation. Study results and caveats: The model forecast ophthalmopathy, anticipating it by a median about six months before onset.

Sequencing used blood. The chain is built from TRBV6-5 and TRBJ1-5, with TRBD1 identical over 7 bases. This TCR was recovered from a woman in her forties with Graves' hyperthyroidism. DNA of the CDR3: TGTGCCAGCAGTTTCCGGCAGGGGGTACATCAGCCCCAGCATTTT. Translation: CASSFRQGVHQPQHF.